The 4 T cell receptor beta chains listed next were all sequenced from one sample in a study of T cells in localized non-small cell lung cancer. The method was immunoSEQ multiplex PCR; TCRdb's version includes in-frame clones alone and lacks a portion of them. The sample yields about 21,000 clones, about 80% seen once. This material consisted of peripheral blood, taken before any cancer treatment. The receptors here all came from a man between 40 and 69 years old with stage I lung adenocarcinoma.

The rearrangement links TRBV28 to TRBJ2-5; no definite D call. CDR1 and CDR2 from the germline V gene are MDHEN and SYDVKM. This CDR3 has 14 amino acids. V was clipped by 5 bases and J by 1 base, with 11 bases between them. This CDR3 is CASSAPRSQETQYF. For the CDR3, the DNA is TGTGCCAGCAGTGCCCCCAGGAGCCAAGAGACCCAGTACTTC.

V is TRBV4-1 and J is TRBJ2-1, with 9 bases lining up with TRBD2. CDR1 and CDR2 from the germline V gene are MGHRA and YSYEKL. The CDR3 length is 19 residues. V lost 0 bases to trimming and J lost 12 bases; unmatched junction nucleotides: 21. CDR3: CASSQDRVTRGGGAVRQFF. In nucleotides, the CDR3 is TGCGCCAGCAGCCAAGATCGGGTAACGCGTGGCGGGGGGGCCGTTCGGCAGTTCTTC.

The CDR3: CASSFTSARTDTQYF. For the CDR3, the DNA is TGCGCCAGCAGCTTTACTAGCGCCCGCACAGATACGCAGTATTTT. The rearrangement links TRBV5-1 to TRBJ2-3, with 7 bases lining up with TRBD2. This CDR3 comprises 15 residues. The V gene end was trimmed by 2 bases and the J gene end by 1 base; junction bases not matched to a gene: 4. Germline assignment: CDR1 SGHRS and CDR2 YFSETQ.

The gene calls are TRBV10-3 and TRBJ2-6; tentatively, D is TRBD1 or TRBD2 (5 bases each). CDR1 and CDR2 from the germline V gene are ENHRY and SYGVKD. The CDR3 sequence is 17 residues long. Trimming pared 6 bases from V and 0 bases from J, leaving 15 bases between. The CDR3 DNA follows: TGTGCCATCAGGGGGACGGATTGGAGCTCTGGGGCCAACGTCCTGACTTTC. Translation: CAIRGTDWSSGANVLTF.